The 6 T cell receptor beta chains below all came from one sample that was sequenced in a study of T cell repertoires in cytomegalovirus infection. TCRdb reanalysed the reads using MiXCR and keeps one entry per CDR3 protein. The sample holds a few hundred thousand distinct CDR3 sequences, less than 25% seen once. These receptors have no identified antigens. This specimen was cultured PBMCs, taken from culture after CMV antigen stimulation. These TCRs come from a human donor in good health (CMV status not recorded). Some clones in this sample may be carry-over from other donors' samples.

This clonotype was recorded many times. V usage is TRBV7-2 and J usage is TRBJ2-4; 11 nucleotides line up with TRBD1. The CDR3 runs to 15 residues. CDR1 and CDR2 from the germline V gene are SGHTA and FQGNSA. Trimming took 5 bases from V and 8 from J; bases not matched to a gene: 8. This CDR3 reads CASSLVRDRGDIQYF. CDR3 sequence (DNA): TGTGCCAGCAGCCTCGTCCGGGACAGGGGGGACATTCAGTACTTC.

This clonotype was found many times. For the CDR3, the DNA is TGTGCCAGCAGCTTAGGCTCAGGGTTCGCCGGGGAGCTGTTTTTT. Translating gives CASSLGSGFAGELFF. The chain uses TRBV7-2 and TRBJ2-2, with D possibly matching TRBD1 (5 bases). CDR1 is SGHTA and CDR2 is FQGNSA in the germline V gene. Deletions cut 1 base from V and 6 bases from J, with 12 bases between. The CDR3 contains 15 residues. Full variable domain (rest looked up from reference TRBV7-2 and TRBJ2-2): GAGVSQSPSNKVTEKGKDVELRCDPISGHTALYWYRQSLGQGLEFLIYFQGNSAPDKSGLPSDRFSAERTGGSVSTLTIQRTQQEDSAVYLCASSLGSGFAGELFFGEGSRLTVL.

This clonotype was detected only a few times. CDR3 region: CASSRGPPRTGLSYEQYF. DNA of the CDR3: TGTGCCAGCAGCCGAGGACCGCCTAGAACGGGCCTCTCCTACGAGCAGTACTTC. This chain joins TRBV7-2 and TRBJ2-7; D unresolved. The CDR3 sequence is 18 residues long. Between the trimmed V and J ends, which lost 5 bases and 0 bases, there was a span of 23 bases. CDR1 is SGHTA and CDR2 is FQGNSA in the germline V gene.

The chain recombines TRBV20-1 with TRBJ2-5, with D unclear. V was clipped by 1 base and J by 8 bases, with 14 bases between them. This CDR3 is built from 13 residues. CDR1 and CDR2 from the germline V gene are DFQATT and SNEGSKA (reference sequence). The DNA for the CDR3 is TGCAGTGCTAGAGCCTCTGACCCGGGCACCCAGTACTTC. Translated: CSARASDPGTQYF.

This chain uses TRBV5-4 with TRBJ1-6; a possible D gene is TRBD1 (5 bases). Germline V gene lookup returns CDR1 SGHNT and CDR2 YYREEE (reference sequence). Trimming stripped 2 bases from V and 8 bases from J, with 11 bases between. The CDR3 contains 14 residues. CDR3 coding DNA: TGTGCCAGCAGCTTAAAGGGGAGTCATTCACCCCTCCACTTT. Translating it yields CASSLKGSHSPLHF. The full variable domain, rest sourced from reference TRBV5-4 and TRBJ1-6, is ETGVTQSPTHLIKTRGQQVTLRCSSQSGHNTVSWYQQALGQGPQFIFQYYREEENGRGNFPPRFSGLQFPNYSSELNVNALELDDSALYLCASSLKGSHSPLHFGNGTRLTVT.

This clonotype occurred a few times. The J gene is TRBJ1-4, the V gene TRBV6-5; D may be TRBD1 (5 bases). The CDR3 spans 13 residues. The germline CDR1 and CDR2 sequences are MNHEY and SVGAGI. The V and J ends lost 8 bases and 10 bases respectively, with 17 bases between them. CDR3 in DNA: TGTGCCAGCGGTCCGGGACCTACAGGAAAACTGTTTTTT. This sequence encodes CASGPGPTGKLFF.